This note documents a single TCR beta chain sequence. The antigen is unknown. This sample was taken from a study of CD8 T cells in Susac syndrome. V lost 5 bases and J 6 bases, leaving 21 bases between the germline ends. Germline V lookup: CDR1 SGHTA, CDR2 FQGNSA. The CDR3 sequence is 16 residues long. Overall study findings and caveats: The study recognized that the number of individuals in its TCR sequencing and HLA analysis was relatively small.

An amount of RNA that ranged from roughly 0.5 to 1 ug was reverse transcribed with random hexamers. TCRdb ran MiXCR on the immunoSEQ multiplex PCR reads and lists one entry per CDR3 protein. Among about 200,000 distinct CDR3 sequences, approximately 95% were seen once, and the ten largest hold 0.1%. The sequence was obtained from a human donor in good health. The V and J genes are TRBV7-2 and TRBJ2-3; maybe TRBD2 (6 bases). Sequencing was carried out using CD4+ T cells from PBMCs. DNA for the CDR3: TGTGCCAGCAGCGAAGCTATTGGGACTTCCTTCGATACGCAGTATTTT. It encodes CASSEAIGTSFDTQYF.